The 20 T cell receptor beta chains below come from one sample, sequenced in a study of Graves' ophthalmopathy and Graves' hyperthyroidism. Transcripts of RNA were the source for amplifying TCR beta CDR3 regions. A first-round RT-PCR used HTBI primers, followed by a second-round multiplex PCR. Via MiXCR, TCRdb re-called the multiplex PCR reads, giving one row per CDR3 protein. The data show roughly 500,000 distinct CDR3 sequences, under 15% seen once. The sample comprised blood. The receptors originated from a woman aged 25 to 39 with Graves' ophthalmopathy.

This clonotype appeared many times. This chain uses TRBV7-3 with TRBJ2-2; TRBD1 agrees at 7 bases. J lost 6 bases, V lost 4 bases, and 11 bases had no gene match. This CDR3 region has 16 residues. CDR1 is SGHTA and CDR2 is FQGTGA in the germline V gene. The CDR3 here is CASSSTSTGRAGELFF. CDR3 nucleotide sequence: TGTGCCAGCAGCTCCACCTCGACAGGGCGCGCCGGGGAGCTGTTTTTT.

The chain has TRBV27 and TRBJ1-5; no firm D call. Germline CDR1 and CDR2: MNHEY and SMNVEV (reference sequence). With 2 bases removed from V and 9 bases from J, the gap between germline ends came to 14 bases. This CDR3 has 14 amino acids. The CDR3 sequence: CASSLGTGTRPQHF. The CDR3 region has the DNA TGTGCCAGCAGTTTAGGAACCGGAACAAGGCCCCAGCATTTT.

The J gene is TRBJ1-5, the V gene TRBV12-3 or TRBV12-4, with D uncertain. CDR3 length equals 13 residues. V gave up 0 bases and J gave up 11 bases, with 11 bases separating them. CDR3 sequence (DNA): TGTGCCAGCAGTTTAGCCCTGCAGCCCGCCCAGCATTTT. This gives the protein CASSLALQPAQHF.

Turning to this clonotype: This clone may be a read error of a much larger clone one base away. The rearrangement links TRBV13 to TRBJ1-2; D is uncertain. This CDR3 region has 14 residues. Germline values: CDR1 PRHDT, CDR2 FYEKMQ (reference sequence). The V end was cut by 10 bases, the J end by 6 bases, with 21 bases between. The CDR3 here is CAIRSSQSIDGYTF. The CDR3 DNA is TGTGCCATCAGATCAAGTCAGAGCATCGATGGCTACACCTTC.

This clonotype has at least ten counts. This chain uses TRBV24-1 with TRBJ2-5, with TRBD2 identical over 8 bases. The CDR3 sequence is 15 residues long. Looked up from germline, CDR1 is KGHDR and CDR2 is SFDVKD. V shed 4 bases and J 5 bases; nucleotides not matched to a gene: 8. CDR3 in amino acids: CATSEAASGSETQYF. The DNA of the CDR3 is TGTGCCACCAGTGAAGCCGCTAGCGGGTCGGAGACCCAGTACTTC.

This clonotype was picked up many times. This sequence joins TRBV6-4 and TRBJ1-1; 7 positions match TRBD1. This CDR3 region has 15 residues. V dropped 7 bases and J dropped 0; count of bases not matched to a gene: 8. CDR1 MRHNA and CDR2 SNTAGT come from the germline V gene. The CDR3 DNA follows: TGTGCCAGCAAGGAGGGGGCTTGGGTGAACACTGAAGCTTTCTTT. Amino acid sequence: CASKEGAWVNTEAFF.

In regard to this clonotype: This sequence may be a read error, since a much larger clone differs from it by one base. The rearrangement links TRBV28 to TRBJ2-5; no firm D call. Trimming took off 5 bases at V and 2 bases at J, with 9 bases between the two ends. The CDR3 is 13 residues long. Germline CDR1 reads MDHEN; CDR2 reads SYDVKM. This chain's CDR3 is CASSDMQQETQYF. The CDR3 DNA reads TGTGCCAGCAGTGACATGCAGCAAGAGACCCAGTACTTC.

The chain has TRBV18 and TRBJ2-5, with TRBD2 as a possible D gene (6 bases). Per germline, CDR1 KGHSH and CDR2 LQKENI. CDR3 length equals 14 residues. Trimming took 8 bases from V and 5 from J, leaving 18 bases between them. CDR3 in amino acids: CASNRERAGETQYF. The CDR3 bases are TGTGCCAGCAATCGGGAGCGGGCCGGGGAGACCCAGTACTTC.

This clonotype was observed at least ten times. The chain is built from TRBV20-1 and TRBJ2-5, with D perhaps TRBD2 (5 bases). V was pared by 3 bases and J by 3 bases, with 8 bases between. Germline assignment: CDR1 DFQATT and CDR2 SNEGSKA (reference sequence). This CDR3 has 12 amino acids. The CDR3 here is CSASPGEETQYF. The CDR3 nucleotides read TGCAGTGCTAGTCCCGGGGAAGAGACCCAGTACTTC.

The chain uses TRBV12-3 or TRBV12-4 and TRBJ1-1; D not certain. This CDR3 comprises 13 residues. V lost 1 base and J lost 11, with 14 bases in between. The CDR3 loop reads CASSLGAGGWAFF. CDR3 nucleotide sequence: TGTGCCAGCAGTTTAGGGGCAGGAGGTTGGGCTTTCTTT.

This clonotype was seen at least ten times. CDR3 in DNA: TGTGCCAGCAGTTTAAGGCGGGATTCGGCACCCCTCCACTTT. Protein: CASSLRRDSAPLHF. The V and J genes are TRBV28 and TRBJ1-6, with D unresolved. Germline V lookup: CDR1 MDHEN, CDR2 SYDVKM. The CDR3 runs 14 residues. V gave up 2 bases and J gave up 11 bases, with 13 bases separating them.

V usage is TRBV2 and J usage is TRBJ1-1; TRBD1 aligns across 8 bases. The CDR3 is made up of 13 amino acids. Germline-derived CDR1 and CDR2 are SNHLY and FYNNEI. J lost 1 base, V lost 9 bases, and 4 bases had no gene match. The CDR3 DNA follows: TGTGCCAGAAGGACAGGGACGAACACTGAAGCTTTCTTT. Its protein is CARRTGTNTEAFF.

Ten or more counts support this clonotype. The V call is TRBV27, the J call TRBJ1-6; TRBD1 is a possible D gene (6 bases). Germline lookup yields CDR1 MNHEY and CDR2 SMNVEV (reference sequence). V lost 7 bases and J lost 8, with 15 bases in between. The CDR3 has 14 amino acids. The CDR3 loop reads CASNKGQGHSPLHF. DNA of the CDR3: TGTGCCAGCAATAAGGGCCAGGGGCATTCACCCCTCCACTTT.

This sequence joins TRBV7-9 and TRBJ2-7; the match to TRBD2 covers 7 bases. This CDR3 has 15 residues. The V and J ends lost 1 base and 5 bases, in that order; junction bases with no gene match: 8. Germline lookup yields CDR1 SEHNR and CDR2 FQNEAQ (reference sequence). Here the CDR3 reads CASSLGGGLVDEQYF. Written as DNA, the CDR3 is TGTGCCAGCAGCTTAGGCGGAGGACTAGTTGACGAGCAGTACTTC.

This clonotype was seen repeatedly, ten times or more. V and J are TRBV9 and TRBJ2-2; D uncertain. CDR1 SGDLS and CDR2 YYNGEE come from the germline V gene. The germline V and J ends were trimmed by 6 bases and 5 bases, with 14 bases remaining between them. This CDR3 has 14 residues. This chain's CDR3 is CASNFEGRTGELFF. The CDR3 DNA follows: TGTGCCAGCAACTTCGAAGGGCGGACCGGGGAGCTGTTTTTT. Variable domain in full (rest from reference TRBV9 and TRBJ2-2): DSGVTQTPKHLITATGQRVTLRCSPRSGDLSVYWYQQSLDQGLQFLIQYYNGEERAKGNILERFSAQQFPDLHSELNLSSLELGDSALYFCASNFEGRTGELFFGEGSRLTVL.

This clonotype was recorded a few times. The rearrangement uses TRBV19 and TRBJ2-2; D gene uncertain. This CDR3 is 12 amino acids long. CDR1 LNHDA and CDR2 SQIVND come from the germline V gene (reference sequence). V was clipped by 7 bases and J by 6 bases, with 9 bases between them. The CDR3 spells CASNGRPGELFF. The CDR3 DNA sequence: TGTGCCAGTAACGGGCGCCCCGGGGAGCTGTTTTTT.

In this sample, this clonotype turned up once. CDR3 sequence: CSAINDGTGGGQPQHF. The CDR3, as DNA: TGCAGTGCTATTAATGACGGGACAGGGGGCGGTCAGCCCCAGCATTTT. This chain uses TRBV20-1 with TRBJ1-5; 12 bases map to TRBD1. Germline V gene sequence: CDR1 DFQATT, CDR2 SNEGSKA (reference sequence). Trimming at V came to 4 bases and at J to 6 bases, leaving 10 bases not matched to a gene. This CDR3 contains 16 residues.

This clonotype has ten or more counts. This rearrangement joins TRBV6-1 to TRBJ2-7; TRBD1 aligns across 7 bases. V was pared by 7 bases and J by 2 bases, with 8 bases of the junction left unmatched. This CDR3 comprises 14 residues. Germline CDR1 MNHNS, CDR2 SASEGT. The CDR3 sequence is CASIKTTGTYEQYF. DNA of the CDR3: TGTGCCAGCATCAAGACGACAGGGACCTACGAGCAGTACTTC.

This clonotype came up many times. V and J are TRBV12-3 or TRBV12-4 and TRBJ2-5, with 11 bases identical to TRBD2. V gave up 5 bases and J gave up 7 bases; unmatched junction bases: 6. This CDR3 has 14 amino acids. CDR3 sequence reads: CASSIASGGTTQYF. In DNA, the CDR3 is TGTGCCAGCAGTATCGCTAGCGGGGGGACGACCCAGTACTTC.

This clonotype was seen only a few times. The V call is TRBV11-1, the J call TRBJ2-5; TRBD2 agrees at 10 bases. The CDR3 loop spans 17 amino acids. J was trimmed by 3 bases and V by 0 bases; bases with no gene match: 7. From germline, CDR1 is SGHAT and CDR2 FQDESV (reference sequence). The DNA for the CDR3 is TGTGCCAGCAGCTTAGCAGGGTCTAGCGGGGGTAAAGAGACCCAGTACTTC. Its translation is CASSLAGSSGGKETQYF.